The 32 T cell receptor beta chains reported below all come from one sample, sequenced in a study of T cell clonotyping in hematopoietic cell transplantation. Assay used: immunoSEQ multiplex PCR; TCRdb lists only in-frame clones, some missing. The sample has about 4,800 clones, 15% to 20% seen once. Sequencing was performed on PBMCs, taken 180 days after allogeneic stem cell transplant. The receptors come from a young adult male patient who had an allogeneic stem cell transplant, so the T cells may come from the graft donor. Some clones in this sample may be carry-over from other donors' samples.

This clone was picked up a small number of times. The genes are TRBV30 and TRBJ1-2; D not resolved. Germline assignment: CDR1 GTSNPN and CDR2 SVGIG (reference sequence). Trimming left V 3 bases short and J 6 bases short, with 17 bases between. The CDR3 is made up of 14 amino acids. The CDR3 DNA reads as TGTGCCTGGAGAGATCGGCAGGCCAGGCATGGCTACACCTTC. Translated, it gives CAWRDRQARHGYTF.

This chain connects TRBV30 to TRBJ1-6; no reliable D call. Trimming took 4 bases from V and 10 from J, leaving 14 bases between them. This CDR3 region has 13 residues. The V gene's germline CDR1 is GTSNPN and CDR2 SVGIG (reference sequence). Here the CDR3 reads CAWTGSLASPLHF. DNA for the CDR3: TGTGCCTGGACCGGGTCCTTAGCGTCACCCCTCCACTTT.

CDR3 amino acids: CASSSDLKTDSSGANVLTF. DNA of the CDR3: TGTGCCAGCAGCTCCGACCTAAAGACAGACAGCTCTGGGGCCAACGTCCTGACTTTC. The chain recombines TRBV11-3 with TRBJ2-6, with D maybe TRBD1 (5 bases). The CDR3 totals 19 residues. Trimming shortened V by 4 bases and J by 0 bases, and 19 bases separated the two germline ends. Germline values: CDR1 SGHNT, CDR2 YENEEA.

This chain joins TRBV4-1 and TRBJ2-3, with 8 nucleotides matching TRBD2. V lost 1 base to trimming and J lost 4 bases; unmatched junction nucleotides: 10. CDR3 length: 17 residues. Germline values: CDR1 MGHRA, CDR2 YSYEKL. CDR3 nucleotide sequence: TGCGCCAGCAGCCAAGGTCACATAGCGGGGCGCGCAGATACGCAGTATTTT. It codes for CASSQGHIAGRADTQYF.

The V call is TRBV5-1, the J call TRBJ1-6; TRBD1 aligns across 11 bases. V lost 4 bases, J lost 3 bases, and 9 bases stayed unmatched. The CDR3 has 18 amino acids. Germline CDR1 is SGHRS and CDR2 is YFSETQ. The CDR3 coding sequence is TGCGCCAGCAGCCCGGGACAGGGGGTCGGAGGCTATAATTCACCCCTCCACTTT. Protein sequence: CASSPGQGVGGYNSPLHF.

This clone turned up a few times. The chain links TRBV29-1 to TRBJ2-7; 8 bases align to TRBD1. Germline V gene data show CDR1 as SQVTM and CDR2 as ANQGSEA. This CDR3 is built from 13 residues. V was pared by 5 bases and J by 4 bases, with 7 bases of the junction left unmatched. CDR3 loop: CSVLTGASYEQYF. The DNA for the CDR3 is TGCAGCGTTCTGACAGGGGCTTCGTACGAGCAGTACTTC.

The gene calls are TRBV9 and TRBJ1-2; 9 positions agree with TRBD1. The CDR3 has 14 residues. The germline V gene encodes CDR1 SGDLS and CDR2 YYNGEE. Germline trimming cut 4 bases from V and 2 bases from J; bases unmatched to any gene: 3. The CDR3 nucleotides read TGTGCCAGCAGCCTCGGGACAGGGAACTATGGCTACACCTTC. This codes for CASSLGTGNYGYTF. The variable domain in full, with the rest retrieved from reference TRBV9 and TRBJ1-2, is DSGVTQTPKHLITATGQRVTLRCSPRSGDLSVYWYQQSLDQGLQFLIQYYNGEERAKGNILERFSAQQFPDLHSELNLSSLELGDSALYFCASSLGTGNYGYTFGSGTRLTVV.

This chain links TRBV30 with TRBJ2-7; 7 bases agree with TRBD1. The CDR3 length is 12 residues. From germline, CDR1 is GTSNPN and CDR2 SVGIG (reference sequence). The J segment lost 2 bases and the V segment lost 3 bases, leaving 1 base of the junction unmatched. CDR3 residues: CAWRRGPYEQYF. CDR3 in DNA: TGTGCCTGGAGAAGGGGGCCCTACGAGCAGTACTTC.

This clone was counted a few times. The rearrangement uses TRBV29-1 and TRBJ2-1, with D perhaps matching TRBD1 or TRBD2 (6 bases each). The length of the CDR3 is 14 residues. V dropped 3 bases and J dropped 9 bases, with 18 bases sitting between them. Looked up from germline, CDR1 is SQVTM and CDR2 is ANQGSEA. The chain's CDR3 is CSVEGAGEGGEQFF. DNA of the CDR3: TGCAGCGTTGAGGGAGCTGGAGAGGGGGGTGAGCAGTTCTTC.

The table lists this clone with a few counts. The chain carries TRBV2 and TRBJ2-1, with 10 bases matching TRBD1. The CDR3 extends over 14 amino acids. The trim removed 6 bases at V and 9 bases at J, leaving 8 bases unmatched. The germline V gene encodes CDR1 SNHLY and CDR2 FYNNEI. CDR3 loop: CASSRDRGRGEQFF. The CDR3 DNA reads as TGTGCCAGCAGCCGGGACAGGGGTAGAGGTGAGCAGTTCTTC.

V gene TRBV30 combines with J gene TRBJ1-2; 8 nucleotides agree with TRBD1. Losses at the gene ends were 1 base for V and 8 bases for J; bases not matched to a gene: 9. This CDR3 contains 14 residues. In germline, CDR1 is GTSNPN, CDR2 SVGIG (reference sequence). The CDR3 DNA is TGTGCCTGGAGTGCGGGGCAGGGGGCTAAAGGCTACACCTTC. Encoded protein: CAWSAGQGAKGYTF. Filled out from reference TRBV30 and TRBJ1-2, the complete variable domain reads SQTIHQWPATLVQPVGSPLSLECTVEGTSNPNLYWYRQAAGRGLQLLFYSVGIGQISSEVPQNLSASRPQDRQFILSSKKLLLSDSGFYLCAWSAGQGAKGYTFGSGTRLTVV.

This rearrangement joins TRBV25-1 to TRBJ2-7; D is perhaps TRBD2 (6 bases). Germline V lookup: CDR1 MGHDK, CDR2 SYGVNS. Trimming left V 1 base short and J 7 bases short, with 14 bases between. The CDR3 is 14 residues long. CDR3 residues: CASSESPSGVEQYF. As DNA, the CDR3 is TGTGCCAGCAGTGAATCCCCCTCGGGGGTGGAGCAGTACTTC.

This chain links TRBV6-5 with TRBJ1-4; the match to TRBD1 covers 10 bases. V lost 5 bases and J lost 8; bases outside the gene matches: 5. CDR1 is MNHEY and CDR2 is SVGAGI in the germline V gene. The CDR3 is made up of 14 amino acids. DNA of the CDR3: TGTGCCAGCAGTGGGGACAGGGGAGTCGAAAAACTGTTTTTT. Amino acids: CASSGDRGVEKLFF.

This clone was picked up a small number of times. V gene TRBV5-1 combines with J gene TRBJ2-5, with D possibly being TRBD2 (5 bases). The J call may be in error: the DNA end matches TRBJ2-7 better. Germline V gene lookup returns CDR1 SGHRS and CDR2 YFSETQ. The CDR3 has 14 residues. CDR3 in DNA: TGCGCCAGCAGGTCGGAGGACCTCTCCTACGAGCAGTACTTC. Encoded protein: CASRSEDLSYEQYF.

The chain employs TRBV30 and TRBJ1-6, with TRBD1 matching 10 bases. Germline-derived CDR1 and CDR2 are GTSNPN and SVGIG (reference sequence). V gave up 8 bases and J gave up 7 bases; unmatched junction bases: 2. This CDR3 contains 12 residues. CDR3 loop: CAGTGENSPLHF. The CDR3 coding sequence is TGTGCCGGGACAGGGGAAAATTCACCCCTCCACTTT. The whole variable domain, remainder taken from reference TRBV30 and TRBJ1-6, is SQTIHQWPATLVQPVGSPLSLECTVEGTSNPNLYWYRQAAGRGLQLLFYSVGIGQISSEVPQNLSASRPQDRQFILSSKKLLLSDSGFYLCAGTGENSPLHFGNGTRLTVT.

The chain links TRBV30 to TRBJ1-2; 8 bases are a match to TRBD1. The CDR3 covers 13 residues. Germline V gene data show CDR1 as GTSNPN and CDR2 as SVGIG (reference sequence). J gave up 0 bases and V 5 bases, and 2 bases lay outside the gene matches. The CDR3: CAWGQGANYGYTF. The CDR3 DNA reads TGTGCCTGGGGACAGGGAGCTAACTATGGCTACACCTTC.

The rearrangement joins TRBV7-2 to TRBJ2-5; D call uncertain. Germline CDR1 reads SGHTA; CDR2 reads FQGNSA. The CDR3 runs to 13 residues. Deletions cut 1 base from V and 4 bases from J, with 7 bases between. In nucleotides, the CDR3 is TGTGCCAGCAGCTTAGAACGTGTAGAGACCCAGTACTTC. Translating gives CASSLERVETQYF.

The chain recombines TRBV30 with TRBJ2-5, with 7 bases that match TRBD2. The CDR3 covers 16 residues. V shed 4 bases, J shed 9 bases, and the junction held 20 bases outside the gene matches. Germline V gene data show CDR1 as GTSNPN and CDR2 as SVGIG (reference sequence). CDR3 nucleotide sequence: TGTGCCTGGAATCATCTGCCTGGACTAGGAGTCGGGGCCCAGTACTTC. Translated, it gives CAWNHLPGLGVGAQYF.

This clone was counted a few times. The chain links TRBV5-6 to TRBJ2-7; no definite D call. This CDR3 spans 16 amino acids. Germline CDR1 SGHDT, CDR2 YYEEEE. V shed 0 bases and J shed 2 bases, with 15 bases lying between them. CDR3 bases: TGTGCCAGCAGCTTGGGGTGGGCCAGGTCCCCCTACGAGCAGTACTTC. This encodes CASSLGWARSPYEQYF.

This clone turned up a few times. The chain recombines TRBV30 with TRBJ1-1, with D maybe TRBD1 (5 bases). The CDR3 runs to 11 residues. Trimming left V 0 bases short and J 8 bases short, with 7 bases between. From germline, CDR1 is GTSNPN and CDR2 SVGIG (reference sequence). CDR3 loop: CAWSVSGEAFF. CDR3 DNA: TGTGCCTGGAGTGTATCAGGGGAAGCTTTCTTT.

The chain is built from TRBV5-6 and TRBJ2-7; 7 bases are shared with TRBD1. Germline loops: CDR1 SGHDT, CDR2 YYEEEE. The CDR3 runs 14 residues. The ends lost 4 bases at V and 6 bases at J; junction bases unmatched: 10. The CDR3 loop is CASSPEQGRREQYF. CDR3 DNA sequence: TGTGCCAGCAGCCCTGAACAGGGGCGCCGCGAGCAGTACTTC.

CDR3 loop: CAITRDTQETQYF. CDR3 nucleotide sequence: TGTGCCATCACCCGGGACACTCAAGAGACCCAGTACTTC. The J gene is TRBJ2-5, the V gene TRBV10-3; D is possibly TRBD1 (6 bases). Trimming pared 7 bases from V and 2 bases from J, leaving 11 bases between. Germline V gene lookup returns CDR1 ENHRY and CDR2 SYGVKD. There are 13 residues in the CDR3.

The chain recombines TRBV30 with TRBJ2-7, with 8 bases lining up with TRBD2. J gave up 2 bases and V 4 bases, and 7 bases lay outside the gene matches. The germline CDR1 and CDR2 sequences are GTSNPN and SVGIG (reference sequence). The CDR3 covers 14 residues. This CDR3 reads CAWTLGLAPYEQYF. Here the CDR3 DNA reads TGTGCCTGGACTCTCGGACTAGCCCCCTACGAGCAGTACTTC.

The chain has TRBV7-9 and TRBJ1-6, with D tentatively TRBD1 (5 bases). Trimming stripped 11 bases from V and 4 bases from J, with 15 bases between. Looked up from germline, CDR1 is SEHNR and CDR2 is FQNEAQ (reference sequence). The CDR3 runs 14 residues. CDR3 sequence reads: CAALGPGYNSPLHF. The CDR3 DNA reads as TGTGCCGCATTAGGGCCAGGGTATAATTCACCCCTCCACTTT.

The rearrangement joins TRBV28 to TRBJ2-7; D not resolved. Germline V lookup: CDR1 MDHEN, CDR2 SYDVKM. V was shortened by 8 bases and J by 4 bases, with 9 bases between the two germline ends. The CDR3 consists of 11 residues. CDR3 bases: TGTGCCAGCCAAGGCCCATACGAGCAGTACTTC. Protein product: CASQGPYEQYF.

This clone was seen a few times. This chain connects TRBV4-3 to TRBJ1-4, with 7 nucleotides matching TRBD1. The germline V gene has CDR1 LGHNA and CDR2 YSLEER. V gave up 2 bases and J gave up 1 base; unmatched junction bases: 4. The CDR3 covers 16 residues. CDR3 in DNA: TGCGCCAGCAGCCAAAGCAGGGGGGTAACTAATGAAAAACTGTTTTTT. Translated: CASSQSRGVTNEKLFF.

This clone was seen more than once but under ten times. The rearrangement links TRBV6-5 to TRBJ1-1; tentative D call: TRBD1 (6 bases). V gave up 6 bases and J gave up 1 base, with 9 bases separating them. This CDR3 has 13 amino acids. CDR1 and CDR2 (germline): MNHEY, SVGAGI. The CDR3 DNA sequence: TGTGCCAGCAGGGCGGGACAGAACACTGAAGCTTTCTTT. The encoded protein is CASRAGQNTEAFF.

This clone was seen a handful of times. This sequence joins TRBV30 and TRBJ1-5; D gene ambiguous. This CDR3 is 14 amino acids long. The V gene's germline CDR1 is GTSNPN and CDR2 SVGIG (reference sequence). The V and J ends lost 2 bases and 1 base respectively, with 9 bases between them. The CDR3: CAWSLGGSNQPQHF. The CDR3 DNA follows: TGTGCCTGGAGTCTGGGAGGGAGCAATCAGCCCCAGCATTTT.

The genes are TRBV6-5 and TRBJ2-6; no reliable D call. The germline CDR1 and CDR2 sequences are MNHEY and SVGAGI. V was cut by 2 bases and J by 0 bases, with 8 bases left in between. This CDR3 has 16 residues. The CDR3: CASSYNGISGANVLTF. The CDR3 coding sequence is TGTGCCAGCAGTTACAACGGCATCTCTGGGGCCAACGTCCTGACTTTC.

The chain links TRBV6-5 to TRBJ1-5; D unclear. Between the trimmed V and J ends, which lost 2 bases and 7 bases, there was a span of 12 bases. From germline, CDR1 is MNHEY and CDR2 SVGAGI. The length of the CDR3 is 14 residues. The CDR3 nucleotides read TGTGCCAGCAGTTACGGACCAGCCGGACAGCCCCAGCATTTT. It yields the protein CASSYGPAGQPQHF.

The chain links TRBV30 to TRBJ1-5; no clear D. Germline V gives CDR1 GTSNPN, CDR2 SVGIG (reference sequence). V was pared by 5 bases and J by 3 bases, with 11 bases between. The CDR3 totals 13 residues. For the CDR3, the DNA is TGTGCCTGGTCGGCGGAGGTCAATCAGCCCCAGCATTTT. It codes for CAWSAEVNQPQHF.

The J gene is TRBJ1-6, the V gene TRBV30; 7 bases line up with TRBD1. CDR1 is GTSNPN and CDR2 is SVGIG in the germline V gene (reference sequence). The CDR3 is 13 amino acids. J gave up 7 bases and V 4 bases, and 4 bases lay outside the gene matches. The CDR3 sequence: CAWMGTVNSPLHF. The CDR3 coding sequence is TGTGCCTGGATGGGGACAGTCAATTCACCCCTCCACTTT.